This TCR beta chain emerged from a study of response to subunit inactivated influenza vaccine. This clonotype was seen more than once but under ten times. Its target is not known. TCRdb reprocessed the RT-PCR reads with MiXCR, giving one entry per CDR3 protein. Of hundreds of thousands of distinct CDR3 sequences listed, approximately 17% were seen once; the top ten hold approximately 10%. Study results and caveats: Authors suggested few new T cells are recruited by each seasonal influenza vaccination.

V lost 6 bases and J lost 0; bases outside the gene matches: 6. CDR3 length: 17 residues. The sequenced sample was PBMCs from blood, obtained approximately 5 days after vaccination. This chain links TRBV12-3 or TRBV12-4 with TRBJ2-7, with TRBD2 matching 15 bases. This sequence originates from a man in his fifties or sixties who received an inactivated influenza vaccine. The CDR3, as DNA: TGTGCCAGCAGCCGGGGACTAGCGGGGGGCTACTCCTACGAGCAGTACTTC. It yields the protein CASSRGLAGGYSYEQYF.